This entry features one TCR beta chain sequence. Its specificity is unknown. Since a much larger clone is just one base distant, this may be a read error. The time point here: persistent/refractory GD, antithyroid drugs over 5 years with positive TRAb. Construction of the TCR library relied on RNA isolated from PBMCs. The patients were enrolled through endocrinology in Xi'an, China. Roughly 9.3 milliliters of peripheral blood were taken and placed in EDTA tubes. The record originates from a study of regulatory T cells in long-lasting Graves disease. Study observations and caveats: Lower TCR diversity characterized persistent Graves' patients relative to newly diagnosed patients.

J lost 3 bases, V lost 0 bases, and 3 bases had no gene match. This CDR3 region has 17 residues. Looked up from germline, CDR1 is MNHEY and CDR2 is SMNVEV (reference sequence). iRepertoire HTBI primers and Arm-PCR of CDR3 regions built TCR beta libraries. TCRdb recomputed calls from the multiplex PCR reads with MiXCR, one row per CDR3 protein. Counted here are hundreds of thousands of distinct CDR3 sequences, around 21% occurring once; the ten biggest clones make up under 9%. This clonotype originated in a female donor with Graves disease. The V gene is TRBV27, the J gene TRBJ2-7, with 15 bases lining up with TRBD2. The sequences come from peripheral blood mononuclear cells (PBMCs), collected when the disease was refractory, from a patient treated with antithyroid drugs. The chain's CDR3 is CASSLSGLAGGLYEQYF. The CDR3 bases are TGTGCCAGCAGTTTATCCGGACTAGCGGGAGGGCTCTACGAGCAGTACTTC.